The 26 T cell receptor beta chains listed next were all sequenced from one sample in a study of identical twins. TCRdb passed the 5' RACE reads through MiXCR, listing each CDR3 protein once. The sample lists hundreds of thousands of distinct CDR3 sequences; 8% to 9% were seen once. The same data also went into a second study, on yellow fever vaccine responses in identical twins.

Material: memory (CD45RO+) T cells sorted from blood. All receptors derive from a woman aged 18-29 years in good health.

This clonotype was detected only a few times. The V call is TRBV19, the J call TRBJ2-5; D perhaps matches TRBD2 (6 bases). Trimming left V 7 bases short and J 7 bases short, with 19 bases between. Germline CDR1 reads LNHDA; CDR2 reads SQIVND (reference sequence). This CDR3 contains 14 residues. CDR3 amino acids: CASTTSGRAGTQYF. CDR3 DNA sequence: TGTGCCAGTACTACGTCCGGGAGAGCGGGGACCCAGTACTTC.

The gene calls are TRBV3-1 and TRBJ2-1; 15 nucleotides line up with TRBD2. There are 19 residues in the CDR3. V trimming: 3 bases; J trimming: 0 bases; junction bases outside the gene matches: 6. Looked up from germline, CDR1 is LGHDT and CDR2 is YNNKEL (reference sequence). This chain's CDR3 is CASSQGLAGGPSSYNEQFF. CDR3 nucleotide sequence: TGTGCCAGCAGCCAGGGACTAGCGGGAGGTCCTAGCTCCTACAATGAGCAGTTCTTC.

The rearrangement links TRBV28 to TRBJ2-1; no clear D gene. This CDR3 contains 14 residues. V lost 5 bases to trimming and J lost 10 bases, with 18 bases between them. Per the germline V gene, CDR1 is MDHEN and CDR2 is SYDVKM. The CDR3 sequence: CASSPLATSREQFF. As DNA, the CDR3 is TGTGCCAGCAGTCCCTTGGCGACCAGCAGGGAGCAGTTCTTC.

The sample holds many counts of this clonotype. The chain combines TRBV5-6 with TRBJ1-2; D gene ambiguous. CDR3 length: 14 residues. V lost 4 bases and J 3 bases, leaving 13 bases between the germline ends. Germline V gene data show CDR1 as SGHDT and CDR2 as YYEEEE. The CDR3 DNA reads as TGTGCCAGCAGCGAAACCATGGTGGACTATGGCTACACCTTC. Translating gives CASSETMVDYGYTF.

This clonotype has at least ten counts. V and J are TRBV24-1 and TRBJ1-5; D unresolved. Trimming pared 5 bases from V and 0 bases from J, leaving 10 bases between. This CDR3 is 15 amino acids long. Germline CDR1 and CDR2: KGHDR and SFDVKD. CDR3 loop: CATSGPGSSNQPQHF. The CDR3 DNA is TGTGCCACCAGTGGTCCGGGGAGTAGCAATCAGCCCCAGCATTTT.

This clonotype was found many times. This chain links TRBV29-1 with TRBJ1-2; maybe TRBD1 (5 bases). The V gene lost 2 bases and the J gene lost 4 bases, with 8 bases spanning the gap. Germline CDR1 reads SQVTM; CDR2 reads ANQGSEA. The CDR3 covers 12 residues. In nucleotides, the CDR3 is TGCAGCGTTGAATGGGGGGGCTATGGCTACACCTTC. Encoded protein: CSVEWGGYGYTF.

The table lists this clonotype with many counts. This chain uses TRBV5-1 with TRBJ1-1, with D possibly matching TRBD1 (5 bases). The germline CDR1 and CDR2 sequences are SGHRS and YFSETQ. V lost 3 bases, J lost 4 bases, and 10 bases lay in between. This CDR3 is built from 13 residues. This CDR3 is CASSSSDSTEAFF. The CDR3 DNA reads TGCGCCAGCAGCTCTTCAGACAGCACTGAAGCTTTCTTT. Supplemented by reference TRBV5-1 and TRBJ1-1, the full variable domain reads KAGVTQTPRYLIKTRGQQVTLSCSPISGHRSVSWYQQTPGQGLQFLFEYFSETQRNKGNFPGRFSGRQFSNSRSEMNVSTLELGDSALYLCASSSSDSTEAFFGQGTRLTVV.

This clonotype was counted only a few times. The chain joins TRBV9 to TRBJ2-1; D is possibly TRBD1 or TRBD2 (5 bases each). Germline CDR1 reads SGDLS; CDR2 reads YYNGEE. The CDR3 has 19 amino acids. Trimming stripped 4 bases from V and 9 bases from J, with 32 bases between. CDR3 coding DNA: TGTGCCAGCAGCCCTCCCCCCCGCAGCGTTCACGAATGGGGGAGTGAGCAGTTCTTC. Translation: CASSPPPRSVHEWGSEQFF.

The chain uses TRBV24-1 and TRBJ2-2; the D call may be TRBD1 or TRBD2 (5 bases each). The CDR3 totals 13 residues. The germline V gene encodes CDR1 KGHDR and CDR2 SFDVKD. With 6 bases removed from V and 4 bases from J, the gap between germline ends came to 8 bases. The CDR3 nucleotides are TGTGCCACCAGTCCGGGGCCCACCGGGGAGCTGTTTTTT. Protein product: CATSPGPTGELFF.

In its sample, this clonotype was seen a few times. The chain joins TRBV4-1 to TRBJ2-7; possibly TRBD1 or TRBD2 for D (5 bases each). The ends were cut back, 4 bases at V and 2 bases at J, with 15 bases in the middle. CDR3 size: 15 residues. CDR1 and CDR2 (germline): MGHRA, YSYEKL. The DNA of the CDR3 is TGCGCCAGCAGCCGGAACCGGGACGGACCCTACGAGCAGTACGTC. Translation gives CASSRNRDGPYEQYV.

This clonotype was detected many times. This sequence joins TRBV5-6 and TRBJ1-2; the D is unclear. Germline V gene lookup returns CDR1 SGHDT and CDR2 YYEEEE. V lost 2 bases, J lost 2 bases, and 7 bases lay in between. CDR3 size: 13 residues. Here the CDR3 reads CASSLGRNYGYTF. The DNA of the CDR3 is TGTGCCAGCAGCTTAGGGCGGAACTATGGCTACACCTTC.

This clonotype was seen a few times. The chain couples TRBV5-1 to TRBJ1-2; 10 bases are shared with TRBD1. V shed 7 bases and J 5 bases; nucleotides not matched to a gene: 11. The CDR3 contains 15 residues. Germline assignment: CDR1 SGHRS and CDR2 YFSETQ. The CDR3 region has the DNA TGCGCCAGCGACCCCGGGACAGGGGTCTGGTATGGCTACACCTTC. Amino acids: CASDPGTGVWYGYTF.

This clonotype was observed a few times. The V gene is TRBV4-2, the J gene TRBJ1-3; no definite D call. V lost 2 bases, J lost 1 base, and 15 bases lay in between. Germline assignment: CDR1 LGHNA and CDR2 YNFKEQ. The CDR3 contains 17 residues. CDR3 DNA: TGTGCCAGCAGCCAACCGTCACAAGGCCAGTCTGGAAACACCATATATTTT. Translating gives CASSQPSQGQSGNTIYF.

This clonotype was seen many times. This chain connects TRBV12-3 or TRBV12-4 to TRBJ2-7; the match to TRBD2 covers 7 bases. V shed 3 bases and J 4 bases; nucleotides not matched to a gene: 6. CDR3 size: 14 residues. The CDR3 DNA sequence: TGTGCCAGCAGTTTGGCGGGAGTGATTTACGAGCAGTACTTC. Its protein is CASSLAGVIYEQYF.

This chain links TRBV5-1 with TRBJ2-7, with a possible D match to TRBD1 (6 bases). The CDR3 runs to 14 residues. Trimming removed 4 bases at V and 0 bases at J, with 11 bases between. CDR1 and CDR2 from the germline V gene are SGHRS and YFSETQ. The CDR3 protein is CASSPGQSSYEQYV. As DNA, the CDR3 is TGCGCCAGCAGCCCAGGACAGAGCTCCTACGAGCAGTACGTC.

The chain combines TRBV29-1 with TRBJ2-3; 9 nucleotides line up with TRBD2. This CDR3 is built from 15 residues. The ends lost 1 base at V and 2 bases at J; junction bases unmatched: 4. Germline V gene lookup returns CDR1 SQVTM and CDR2 ANQGSEA. The chain's CDR3 is CSVEASGAPTDTQYF. The CDR3 DNA sequence: TGCAGCGTTGAAGCTAGCGGGGCCCCCACAGATACGCAGTATTTT.

This clonotype showed up many times. The genes are TRBV6-4 and TRBJ2-6; the D is unclear. V was pared by 0 bases and J by 2 bases, with 8 bases between. This CDR3 has 16 amino acids. The germline CDR1 and CDR2 sequences are MRHNA and SNTAGT. CDR3 nucleotides: TGTGCCAGCAGTGACTCGTCTAGGGCTGGGGCCAACGTCCTGACTTTC. Protein sequence: CASSDSSRAGANVLTF.

This clonotype was counted at least ten times. The V call is TRBV28, the J call TRBJ2-3, with TRBD1 matching over 8 bases. The ends lost 8 bases at V and 1 base at J; junction bases unmatched: 8. The CDR3 is 15 amino acids. Germline assignment: CDR1 MDHEN and CDR2 SYDVKM. CDR3 residues: CASATGAAGTDTQYF. The DNA for the CDR3 is TGTGCCAGCGCGACAGGGGCGGCGGGCACAGATACGCAGTATTTT.

This clonotype was seen a few times. The V call is TRBV20-1, the J call TRBJ2-1; TRBD2 aligns across 9 bases. The CDR3 length is 15 residues. Trimming cost V 3 bases and J 1 base; bases outside gene matches: 4. Germline loops: CDR1 DFQATT, CDR2 SNEGSKA (reference sequence). The DNA of the CDR3 is TGCAGTGCTAGTAGCGGGAGACCTTCCTACAATGAGCAGTTCTTC. The encoded protein is CSASSGRPSYNEQFF.

The table lists this clonotype with many counts. V usage is TRBV28 and J usage is TRBJ1-1, with D possibly matching TRBD1 (5 bases). Germline V gene lookup returns CDR1 MDHEN and CDR2 SYDVKM. There are 14 residues in the CDR3. The V end lost 7 bases, the J end lost 1 base, and 13 bases lay between the germline ends. This CDR3 reads CASTTGGGNTEAFF. DNA for the CDR3: TGTGCCAGCACGACCGGGGGGGGGAACACTGAAGCTTTCTTT.

The table lists this clonotype with a few counts. The genes are TRBV5-6 and TRBJ1-1; D possibly corresponds to TRBD1 (6 bases). This CDR3 contains 15 residues. The ends were cut back, 2 bases at V and 11 bases at J, with 22 bases in the middle. Looked up from germline, CDR1 is SGHDT and CDR2 is YYEEEE. The CDR3 protein is CASSFSRQGFGGAFF. The DNA for the CDR3 is TGTGCCAGCAGCTTTAGTCGTCAGGGGTTTGGGGGGGCTTTCTTT.

This clonotype came up many times. The chain recombines TRBV24-1 with TRBJ1-2; tentative D call: TRBD1 (5 bases). Trimming stripped 3 bases from V and 6 bases from J, with 16 bases between. This CDR3 has 15 residues. Germline V lookup: CDR1 KGHDR, CDR2 SFDVKD. CDR3 nucleotides: TGTGCCACCAGTGATCCGACAGCCGTATTTGATGGCTACACCTTC. Encoded protein: CATSDPTAVFDGYTF.

The chain combines TRBV11-2 with TRBJ1-1; D is uncertain. Germline CDR1 SGHAT, CDR2 FQNNGV. This CDR3 contains 14 residues. The V and J ends lost 3 bases and 2 bases respectively, with 10 bases between them. This CDR3 reads CASSFQRGNTEAFF. The DNA of the CDR3 is TGTGCCAGCAGCTTCCAACGCGGCAACACTGAAGCTTTCTTT.

J is TRBJ1-1 and V is TRBV28; no clear D gene. The CDR3 is 13 amino acids. The ends were cut back, 10 bases at V and 0 bases at J, with 12 bases in the middle. Germline CDR1 and CDR2: MDHEN and SYDVKM. CDR3 nucleotide sequence: TGTGCCACCACCCTAGTCATGAACACTGAAGCTTTCTTT. This sequence encodes CATTLVMNTEAFF.

The chain employs TRBV7-2 and TRBJ2-7; no firm D call. Germline loops: CDR1 SGHTA, CDR2 FQGNSA. Deletions cut 1 base from V and 4 bases from J, with 8 bases between. The CDR3 totals 13 residues. The CDR3: CASSLVSEYEQYF. CDR3 sequence (DNA): TGTGCCAGCAGCTTAGTATCAGAGTACGAGCAGTACTTC.

The chain is built from TRBV29-1 and TRBJ1-3, with D hard to call. The ends were cut back, 5 bases at V and 0 bases at J, with 8 bases in the middle. This CDR3 is built from 13 residues. The V gene's germline CDR1 is SQVTM and CDR2 ANQGSEA. The CDR3: CSVRRASGNTIYF. Written as DNA, the CDR3 is TGCAGCGTTCGGAGGGCCTCTGGAAACACCATATATTTT.